This paragraph covers one T cell receptor beta chain sequence. Its binding antigen is unknown. No quality values exist for individual bases; no much larger clone is one base distant. The data stem from a study of low-dose radiotherapy and immunotherapy resistance in tumors (dated by TCRdb to the early 2020s). Some background on the complete study: In Cohort 1, 0.5 Gy per fraction was delivered every 2 weeks, and a total PTV dose of 6.5 Gy was prescribed. For Cohort 2, the dose was 1 Gy per fraction given every two weeks, adding up to 13 Gy in total across 26 weeks. Patients were given nivolumab as a 240 mg flat dose every two weeks and ipilimumab at 1 mg/kg every six weeks, with both drugs delivered intravenously. Cyclophosphamide 200 mg/m2 was administered intravenously every two weeks, one day before each radiation and immunotherapy administration. Patients took aspirin 300 mg orally once daily for four cycles, starting on cycle 1 day 1. No randomization into treatment groups was done for the people taking part in the trial. Eight patients were included in the translational analysis: three from the first dose cohort and the first five from the second dose cohort.

The CDR3, from cysteine to phenylalanine, totals 12 residues. Only the CDR3 portion is preserved as DNA: 36 bases, with reading frame beginning at the first base. Sequences WSHSY (CDR1) and SAAADI (CDR2) are obtained from the germline V gene. Trimming removed 10 bases from V and 0 bases from J; the gene matches leave 2 bases unexplained. What this sample's time point label stands for: after trial treatment. The treatment or condition label for this specimen denotes: LDRT plus nivolumab, ipilimumab, low-dose cyclophosphamide and aspirin (RACIN trial). The donors came from RACIN, which was a single-arm phase I dose-escalation trial that paired nivolumab and ipilimumab with aspirin, low-dose cyclophosphamide and low-dose radiotherapy. Eligible patients had advanced, TIL-negative solid tumors. The sequencing machine was an Illumina HiSeq 2500. To make first-strand cDNA, Superscript III was used along with a set of TRAV- and TRBV-specific primers so that both the TCRalpha and TCRbeta chains were covered. TCRs were amplified with Phusion for 20 to 25 PCR cycles, with a constant-region primer paired with the adapter attached to the V primers. The isolated mRNA was amplified using the MessageAmp II aRNA Amplification Kit, with in vitro transcription performed for 15 to 20 hours at 37 degrees C. The Dynabeads mRNA DIRECT Purification Kit was used to isolate mRNA for TCR sequencing. Indexed Illumina adapters were added in a second roughly 25-cycle Phusion PCR, and the resulting products were purified with AMPure XP beads. Processing in the source paper ran as follows. Custom Perl scripts pooled TCR sequences encoding the same protein, removed out-of-frame sequences and computed each clonotype's abundance. TCR sequences supported by only a single read were excluded from analysis. Shannon entropy, Gini index, clonality, richness, and the frequency of TCRs shared between repertoires were included as repertoire metrics. The public reads were reprocessed in TCRdb via fastp at Q25 and MiXCR, keeping in-frame beta chains. Every CDR3 protein is listed once, alongside the most common genes and DNA of its rows. V and J calls and clone size were set by TCRdb, not the authors. The sample table contains fewer than 110,000 distinct CDR3 sequences; only one count was recorded for 20% to 25% of them. Over 4% of the sample lies in the top ten.

This sequence uses TRBV10-2 and TRBJ2-7; 8 bases in the junction line up with TRBD2. Sequencing was performed on PBMCs, taken after low-dose radiotherapy plus immunotherapy. The receptor comes from a male donor with prostate cancer. The sequence in DNA is TGCGCCACCAGCGGGGGCTCCTACGAGCAGTACTTC. It encodes CATSGGSYEQYF.